A single sample is the source of the 2 T cell receptor beta chains below, sequenced in a study. TCRdb re-called the RT-PCR reads through MiXCR, storing one row per CDR3 protein. The sample lists 650,000 to 800,000 distinct CDR3 sequences; more than 13% were seen once. Sequencing was carried out using memory CD4+ T cells from blood. Receptors were obtained from a female donor in good health, serving as a healthy control.

This clonotype came up many times. The chain carries TRBV30 and TRBJ2-1; D ambiguous. The V end lost 0 bases, the J end lost 10 bases, and 16 bases lay between the germline ends. The germline V gene encodes CDR1 GTSNPN and CDR2 SVGIG (reference sequence). The CDR3 has 14 residues. In DNA form, the CDR3 reads TGTGCCTGGAGTGTTTCGTTCCGGGCGCCCGAGCAGTTCTTC. It specifies CAWSVSFRAPEQFF.

This clonotype has a count of ten or more. CDR3 nucleotide sequence: TGCGCCAGCAGCCCCGGACAGGGATTAGATACGCAGTATTTT. Translated, it gives CASSPGQGLDTQYF. The chain employs TRBV5-1 and TRBJ2-3; 8 nucleotides agree with TRBD1. CDR3 size: 14 residues. The germline V gene has CDR1 SGHRS and CDR2 YFSETQ. V shed 4 bases, J shed 5 bases, and the junction held 6 bases outside the gene matches. Using reference TRBV5-1 and TRBJ2-3 for the parts outside the CDR3, the full variable domain is KAGVTQTPRYLIKTRGQQVTLSCSPISGHRSVSWYQQTPGQGLQFLFEYFSETQRNKGNFPGRFSGRQFSNSRSEMNVSTLELGDSALYLCASSPGQGLDTQYFGPGTRLTVL.